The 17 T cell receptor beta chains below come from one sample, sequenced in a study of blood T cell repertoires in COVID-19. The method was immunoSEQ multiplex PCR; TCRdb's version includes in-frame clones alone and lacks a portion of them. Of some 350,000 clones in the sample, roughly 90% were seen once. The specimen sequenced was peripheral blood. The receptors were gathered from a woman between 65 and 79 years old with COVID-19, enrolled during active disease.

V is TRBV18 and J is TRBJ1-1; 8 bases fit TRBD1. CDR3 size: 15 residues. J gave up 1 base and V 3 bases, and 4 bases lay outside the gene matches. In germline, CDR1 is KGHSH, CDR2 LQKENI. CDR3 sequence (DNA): TGTGCCAGCTCACCGTCAGGACAGGGGAACACTGAAGCTTTCTTT. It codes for CASSPSGQGNTEAFF.

CDR3 loop: CAWSVTGINPYNEQFF. The CDR3 DNA reads as TGTGCCTGGAGTGTAACCGGGATTAATCCTTACAATGAGCAGTTCTTC. This chain uses TRBV30 with TRBJ2-1, with D possibly matching TRBD2 (5 bases). Trimming shortened V by 0 bases and J by 4 bases, and 16 bases separated the two germline ends. This CDR3 region has 16 residues. Germline lookup yields CDR1 GTSNPN and CDR2 SVGIG (reference sequence). The full variable domain, its missing parts supplied by reference TRBV30 and TRBJ2-1, is SQTIHQWPATLVQPVGSPLSLECTVEGTSNPNLYWYRQAAGRGLQLLFYSVGIGQISSEVPQNLSASRPQDRQFILSSKKLLLSDSGFYLCAWSVTGINPYNEQFFGPGTRLTVL.

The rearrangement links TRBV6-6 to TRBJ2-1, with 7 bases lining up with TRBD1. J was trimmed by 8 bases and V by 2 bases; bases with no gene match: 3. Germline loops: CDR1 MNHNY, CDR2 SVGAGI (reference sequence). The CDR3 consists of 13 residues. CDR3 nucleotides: TGTGCCAGCAGTTACGAGACAGGGTATGAGCAGTTCTTC. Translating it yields CASSYETGYEQFF.

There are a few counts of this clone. The CDR3 bases are TGTGCTAGTGCCGACCCCAGGGGTCTCTACGAGCAGTACTTC. Translated: CASADPRGLYEQYF. This chain joins TRBV12-5 and TRBJ2-7; the D gene is possibly TRBD1 (6 bases). The V gene lost 7 bases and the J gene lost 3 bases, with 16 bases spanning the gap. Germline values: CDR1 LGHNT, CDR2 FRNRAP. The CDR3 is made up of 14 amino acids.

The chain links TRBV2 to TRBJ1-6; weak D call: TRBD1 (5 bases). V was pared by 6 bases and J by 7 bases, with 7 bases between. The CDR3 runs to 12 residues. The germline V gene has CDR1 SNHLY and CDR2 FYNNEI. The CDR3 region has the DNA TGTGCCAGCAGGGACACCAATTCACCCCTCCACTTT. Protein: CASRDTNSPLHF.

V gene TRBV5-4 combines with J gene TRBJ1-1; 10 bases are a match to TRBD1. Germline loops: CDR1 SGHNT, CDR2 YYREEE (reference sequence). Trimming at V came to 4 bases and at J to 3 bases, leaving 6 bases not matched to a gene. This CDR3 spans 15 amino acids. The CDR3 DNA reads TGTGCCAGCAGCGGGTTGGGACAGGGGTACACTGAAGCTTTCTTT. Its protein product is CASSGLGQGYTEAFF.

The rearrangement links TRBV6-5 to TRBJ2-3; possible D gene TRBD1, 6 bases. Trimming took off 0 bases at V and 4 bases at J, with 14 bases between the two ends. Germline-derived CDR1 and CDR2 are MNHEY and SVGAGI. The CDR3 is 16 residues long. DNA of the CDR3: TGTGCCAGCAGTTACTCCCCAGGGGAAGGCGCAGATACGCAGTATTTT. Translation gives CASSYSPGEGADTQYF.

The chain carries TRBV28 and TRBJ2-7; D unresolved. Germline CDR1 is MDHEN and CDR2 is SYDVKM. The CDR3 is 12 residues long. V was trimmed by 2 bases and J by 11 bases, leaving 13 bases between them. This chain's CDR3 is CASSLSTDRKYF. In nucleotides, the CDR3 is TGTGCCAGCAGTTTAAGTACAGACCGCAAGTACTTC.

This chain's CDR3 is CASSSSHGGNGYTF. In nucleotides, the CDR3 is TGTGCCAGTAGTTCCTCTCATGGGGGGAATGGCTACACCTTC. The V gene is TRBV19, the J gene TRBJ1-2, with D maybe TRBD1 (5 bases). Germline loops: CDR1 LNHDA, CDR2 SQIVND (reference sequence). Trimming took 5 bases from V and 6 from J, leaving 16 bases between them. The CDR3 contains 14 residues.

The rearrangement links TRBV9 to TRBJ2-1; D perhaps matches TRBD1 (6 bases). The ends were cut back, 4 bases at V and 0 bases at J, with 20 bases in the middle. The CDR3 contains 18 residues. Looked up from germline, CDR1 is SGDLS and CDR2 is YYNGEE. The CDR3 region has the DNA TGTGCCAGCAGCCCCAGAGGGGGAGACAGACCCTCCTACAATGAGCAGTTCTTC. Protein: CASSPRGGDRPSYNEQFF.

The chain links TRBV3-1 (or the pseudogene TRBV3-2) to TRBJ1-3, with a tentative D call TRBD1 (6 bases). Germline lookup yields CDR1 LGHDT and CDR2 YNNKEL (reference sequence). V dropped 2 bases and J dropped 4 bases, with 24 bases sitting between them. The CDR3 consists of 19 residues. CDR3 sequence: CASSQTNRPRTEGGNTIYF. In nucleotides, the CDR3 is TGTGCCAGCAGCCAAACTAATCGACCACGGACAGAAGGAGGAAACACCATATATTTT.

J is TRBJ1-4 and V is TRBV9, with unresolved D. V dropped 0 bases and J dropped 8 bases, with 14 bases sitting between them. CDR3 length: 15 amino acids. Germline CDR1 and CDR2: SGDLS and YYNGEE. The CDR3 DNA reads TGTGCCAGCAGCGTAGCGAACGATTGGAGGGAAAAACTGTTTTTT. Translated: CASSVANDWREKLFF.

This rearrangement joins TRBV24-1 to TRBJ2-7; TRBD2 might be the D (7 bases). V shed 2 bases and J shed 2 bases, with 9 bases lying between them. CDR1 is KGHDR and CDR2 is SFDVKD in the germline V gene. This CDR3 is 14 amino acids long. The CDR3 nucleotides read TGTGCCACCAGTGATTCGGGGGGCCCCTACGAGCAGTACTTC. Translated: CATSDSGGPYEQYF.

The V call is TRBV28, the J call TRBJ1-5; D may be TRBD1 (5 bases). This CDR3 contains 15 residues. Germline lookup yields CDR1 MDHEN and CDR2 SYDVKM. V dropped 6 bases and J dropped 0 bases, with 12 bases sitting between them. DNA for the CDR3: TGTGCCAGCAGAAGGACACCCTATAGCAATCAGCCCCAGCATTTT. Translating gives CASRRTPYSNQPQHF.

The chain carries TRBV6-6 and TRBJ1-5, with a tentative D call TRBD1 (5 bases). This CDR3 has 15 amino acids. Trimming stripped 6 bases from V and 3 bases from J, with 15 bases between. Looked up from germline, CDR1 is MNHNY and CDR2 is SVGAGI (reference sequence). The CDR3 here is CASSPELGANQPQHF. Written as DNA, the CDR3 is TGTGCCAGCAGCCCAGAATTAGGGGCCAATCAGCCCCAGCATTTT.

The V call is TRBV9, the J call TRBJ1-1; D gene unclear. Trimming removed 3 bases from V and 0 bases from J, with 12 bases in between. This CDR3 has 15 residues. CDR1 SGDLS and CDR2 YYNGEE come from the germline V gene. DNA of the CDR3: TGTGCCAGCAGCGCCTCGGTCTTGATGAACACTGAAGCTTTCTTT. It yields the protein CASSASVLMNTEAFF.

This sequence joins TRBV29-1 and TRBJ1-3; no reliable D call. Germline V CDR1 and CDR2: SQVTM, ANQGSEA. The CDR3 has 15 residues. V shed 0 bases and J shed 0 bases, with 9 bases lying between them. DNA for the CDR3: TGCAGCGTTGAAGAAACCTACAGCTCTGGAAACACCATATATTTT. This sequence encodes CSVEETYSSGNTIYF.